Reported below is one T cell receptor (beta chain). Its cognate antigen is unknown. CDR1 and CDR2 (germline): SGHNT, YYREEE (reference sequence). V was clipped by 4 bases and J by 1 base, with 20 bases between them. The CDR3 covers 17 residues. The data originate from a study of OX40 agonist ivuxolimab in advanced cancers. Study results and limitations: Dosing at 0.1 to 3.0 mg/kg was accompanied by clonal expansion of CD4+ and CD8+ blood T cells by week 6.

Data came from immunoSEQ multiplex PCR; TCRdb stores just in-frame clones and leaves some out. The sample lists around 70,000 clones; approximately 80% were seen once. This sample comprised CD4+ or CD8+ T cells sorted from blood, obtained in a trial of the OX40 agonist ivuxolimab. The receptor comes from an adult with an advanced solid tumor such as melanoma, head and neck, liver or kidney cancer. The chain carries TRBV5-4 and TRBJ1-1, with D perhaps matching TRBD1 (5 bases). CDR3: CASSRGGSGSANTEAFF. DNA of the CDR3: TGTGCCAGCAGCCGGGGGGGGTCCGGGTCAGCGAACACTGAAGCTTTCTTT.